The T cell receptor beta chain described here comes from a study of blood T cell repertoires in COVID-19. Overall study context: From T cells, B-cell-depleted T cells, or PBMCs came the material, which was cDNA or gDNA.

The age range of participants was about 18 to 89 years, with residence in about two dozen US areas. Clinical history as reported by participants underpinned cohort assignment. The study counted Cohort 3 donors as recovered given two negative PCRs, clearance, or symptom resolution. The length of the CDR3 is 15 residues. Germline CDR1 and CDR2: ENHRY and SYGVKD. The germline V and J ends were trimmed by 0 bases and 5 bases, with 13 bases remaining between them. The repertoire was sequenced with immunoSEQ multiplex PCR; TCRdb's copy has only in-frame clones and lacks some. The sample lists a few hundred thousand clones; 70% to 90% were seen once.

The sequence derives from a woman aged 45-65 years who had recovered from COVID-19. The specimen sequenced was PBMCs or T cells enriched from blood (not recorded which). The chain has TRBV10-3 and TRBJ1-1; a weak D match, TRBD1 (6 bases). Written as DNA, the CDR3 is TGTGCCATCAGTGAGTCACTACAGGGTTGGACTGAAGCTTTCTTT. Protein sequence: CAISESLQGWTEAFF.